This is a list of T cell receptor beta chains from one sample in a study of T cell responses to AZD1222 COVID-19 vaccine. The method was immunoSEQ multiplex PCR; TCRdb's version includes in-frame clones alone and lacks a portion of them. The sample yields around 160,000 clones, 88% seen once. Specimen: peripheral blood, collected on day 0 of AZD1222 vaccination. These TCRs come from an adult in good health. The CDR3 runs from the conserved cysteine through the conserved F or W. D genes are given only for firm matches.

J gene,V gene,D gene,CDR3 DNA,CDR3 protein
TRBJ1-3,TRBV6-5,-,TGTGCCAGCAGTTCGCACAGGGCGGGGGCTGGAAACACCATATATTTT,CASSSHRAGAGNTIYF
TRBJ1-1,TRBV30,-,TGTGCCTGGAGTTCGGTGAACACTGAAGCTTTCTTT,CAWSSVNTEAFF
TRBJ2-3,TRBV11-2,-,TGTGCCAGCAGCTTTGAGGATGATACGCAGTATTTT,CASSFEDDTQYF
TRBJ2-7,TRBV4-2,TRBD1,TGTGCCAGCAGCCAAGGGACAGGACAGGGGGTTTACGAGCAGTACTTC,CASSQGTGQGVYEQYF
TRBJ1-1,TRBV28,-,TGTGCCAGCAGTTTGCCATCGGGCTGGAACACTGAAGCTTTCTTT,CASSLPSGWNTEAFF
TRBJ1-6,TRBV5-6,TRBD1,TGTGCCAGCAGCTTGAGGGACAGGGAGTATTCACCCCTCCACTTT,CASSLRDREYSPLHF
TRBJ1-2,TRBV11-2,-,TGTGCCAGCAGCTTATATAACGGAGTAGCGTATGGCTACACCTTC,CASSLYNGVAYGYTF
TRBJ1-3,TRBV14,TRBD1,TGTGCCAGCAGCCGACGACAGGGGGCTGGAAACACCATATATTTT,CASSRRQGAGNTIYF
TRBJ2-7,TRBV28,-,TGTGCCAGCACCCCGGGGACGGCCAGCTCCTACGAGCAGTACTTC,CASTPGTASSYEQYF
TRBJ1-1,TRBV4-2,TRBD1,TGTGCCAGCAGCCGGGCAGGGGGGAACACTGAAGCTTTCTTT,CASSRAGGNTEAFF
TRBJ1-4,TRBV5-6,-,TGTGCCAGCAGCTCCTACAGGGTCGGGGTTGGAGAAAAACTGTTTTTT,CASSSYRVGVGEKLFF
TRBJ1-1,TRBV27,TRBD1,TGTGCCAGCAGGAGGACAGGGGGCACTGAAGCTTTCTTT,CASRRTGGTEAFF
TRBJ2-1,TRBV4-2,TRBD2,TGTGCCAGCAGACCCGGGGGGGCCGGGACTGAGCAGTTCTTC,CASRPGGAGTEQFF